Listed below are T cell receptor beta chains from one sample, sequenced in a study of T cells in Graves' hyperthyroidism and ophthalmopathy. TCRdb reprocessed the multiplex PCR reads with MiXCR, giving one entry per CDR3 protein. Among hundreds of thousands of distinct CDR3 sequences listed, roughly 25% were seen once. The sample consisted of blood. These receptors all come from a woman aged 30 to 39 with Graves' ophthalmopathy. Both conserved end residues are part of each CDR3. Fields, in order: CDR3 DNA, CDR3 protein, V gene, D gene, J gene, clone size. A D gene is named only where the DNA matches it firmly. Clone sizes are given selectively: once, few, many, or a class where the clone is expanded.

cdr3_nt: TGTGCCAGCAGCTTAGACGGGGGGCTTGGGCAGCCCCAGCATTTT
cdr3_aa: CASSLDGGLGQPQHF
v_call: TRBV11-2
d_call: -
j_call: TRBJ1-5
clone_size: many

cdr3_nt: TGTGCCAGTAGTAGGACCGACAGGGAGAACACTGAAGCTTTCTTT
cdr3_aa: CASSRTDRENTEAFF
v_call: TRBV19
d_call: TRBD1
j_call: TRBJ1-1
clone_size: few

cdr3_nt: TGTGCCAGCAGCCTCGGACCTAATAGCAATCAGCCCCAGCATTTT
cdr3_aa: CASSLGPNSNQPQHF
v_call: TRBV9
d_call: -
j_call: TRBJ1-5
clone_size: many

cdr3_nt: TGTGCCAGCAGAGAACCCGGGACAGGTAGCAATCAGCCCCAGCATTTT
cdr3_aa: CASREPGTGSNQPQHF
v_call: TRBV2
d_call: TRBD1
j_call: TRBJ1-5
clone_size: once

cdr3_nt: TGTGCCAGCAGTTACGGGGGGGCGGATACGCAGTATTTT
cdr3_aa: CASSYGGADTQYF
v_call: TRBV6-5
d_call: -
j_call: TRBJ2-3
clone_size: -

cdr3_nt: TGTGCCAGCAGCTTAGATTGTTTAGTTGGATTTGGTTGCACTGAAGCTTTCTTT
cdr3_aa: CASSLDCLVGFGCTEAFF
v_call: TRBV11-2
d_call: -
j_call: TRBJ1-1
clone_size: -

cdr3_nt: TGTGCCAGCAGTTCTTCCGCAGGGGGCACTGAAGCTTTCTTT
cdr3_aa: CASSSSAGGTEAFF
v_call: TRBV28
d_call: TRBD1
j_call: TRBJ1-1
clone_size: -

cdr3_nt: TGTGCCAGCAGCTTGGTCGTAGGGACAGGGGTAGAGACCCAGTACTTC
cdr3_aa: CASSLVVGTGVETQYF
v_call: TRBV5-6
d_call: TRBD1
j_call: TRBJ2-5
clone_size: many

cdr3_nt: TGTGCCAGCAGGAAACCGGGACAGGGGGCTGAAGCTTTCTTT
cdr3_aa: CASRKPGQGAEAFF
v_call: TRBV6-1
d_call: TRBD1
j_call: TRBJ1-1
clone_size: -

cdr3_nt: TGTGCCAGCAGTGAAAATGTGGAGGGCTATGGCTACACCTTC
cdr3_aa: CASSENVEGYGYTF
v_call: TRBV6-1
d_call: -
j_call: TRBJ1-2
clone_size: -

cdr3_nt: TGCGCCAGCAGCCAAGAACTTCTGAACACCGGGGAGCTGTTTTTT
cdr3_aa: CASSQELLNTGELFF
v_call: TRBV4-3
d_call: -
j_call: TRBJ2-2
clone_size: many

cdr3_nt: TGTGCCATCAGTGAGGGCGGTTATGGCTACACCTTC
cdr3_aa: CAISEGGYGYTF
v_call: TRBV10-3
d_call: -
j_call: TRBJ1-2
clone_size: many

cdr3_nt: TGTGCCAGCAGTTTAGTATCGGGAGTCCCCGAGCAGTACTTC
cdr3_aa: CASSLVSGVPEQYF
v_call: TRBV12-3/TRBV12-4
d_call: -
j_call: TRBJ2-7
clone_size: -

cdr3_nt: TGCGCCAGCAGCTTGGAAAGTGAGCAGTACTTC
cdr3_aa: CASSLESEQYF
v_call: TRBV5-1
d_call: -
j_call: TRBJ2-7
clone_size: -

cdr3_nt: TGTGCCAGCAGCTCTAGCCGGCTAGCGGGGGGCCTCCCGGGCGAGCAGTACTTC
cdr3_aa: CASSSSRLAGGLPGEQYF
v_call: TRBV11-1
d_call: TRBD2
j_call: TRBJ2-7
clone_size: few

cdr3_nt: TGCAGTGCTAGGAGGGGGGGCTGGACCAAAAACATTCAGTACTTC
cdr3_aa: CSARRGGWTKNIQYF
v_call: TRBV20-1
d_call: -
j_call: TRBJ2-4
clone_size: many

cdr3_nt: TGTGCTAGTGGTTCCGCCGGGACCGGGGAGCTGTTTTTT
cdr3_aa: CASGSAGTGELFF
v_call: TRBV12-5
d_call: -
j_call: TRBJ2-2
clone_size: -

cdr3_nt: TGTGCCAGCAGCCCCTCCTCCCCCCGGGGTCTGAACACCGGGGAGCTGTTTTTT
cdr3_aa: CASSPSSPRGLNTGELFF
v_call: TRBV4-2
d_call: -
j_call: TRBJ2-2
clone_size: -

cdr3_nt: TGTGCCAGCACGGGGTTCCATGAGCAGTTCTTC
cdr3_aa: CASTGFHEQFF
v_call: TRBV2
d_call: -
j_call: TRBJ2-1
clone_size: few

cdr3_nt: TGTGCCAGCAGAAACCATCTTTTGACAGCCCTATCCTACGAGCAGTACTTC
cdr3_aa: CASRNHLLTALSYEQYF
v_call: TRBV6-2/TRBV6-3
d_call: -
j_call: TRBJ2-7
clone_size: once

cdr3_nt: TGCAGTGCCTACACAGGGGGAGAAGCCTACGAGCAGTACTTC
cdr3_aa: CSAYTGGEAYEQYF
v_call: TRBV20-1
d_call: TRBD1
j_call: TRBJ2-7
clone_size: -

cdr3_nt: TGTGCCAGCAGTTCCCCCCTCGGACTAGCGGGGGCCGGGGAGACCCAGTACTTC
cdr3_aa: CASSSPLGLAGAGETQYF
v_call: TRBV12-3/TRBV12-4
d_call: TRBD2
j_call: TRBJ2-5
clone_size: -

cdr3_nt: TGTGCCAGCAGTGCGTGGCATCAGTACTTC
cdr3_aa: CASSAWHQYF
v_call: TRBV5-8
d_call: -
j_call: TRBJ2-7
clone_size: many

cdr3_nt: TGTGCCAGCAGCCAAACGGGATCCGGCTACGAGCAGTACTTC
cdr3_aa: CASSQTGSGYEQYF
v_call: TRBV6-1
d_call: -
j_call: TRBJ2-7
clone_size: -

cdr3_nt: TGTGCCAGCAGTTTCCAGGACCCTCCCAAAGAAGCTTTCTTT
cdr3_aa: CASSFQDPPKEAFF
v_call: TRBV6-5
d_call: -
j_call: TRBJ1-1
clone_size: many

cdr3_nt: TGTGCCAGCAGTTCATGGACAGCCCGCACTGAAGCTTTCTTT
cdr3_aa: CASSSWTARTEAFF
v_call: TRBV27
d_call: -
j_call: TRBJ1-1
clone_size: many

cdr3_nt: TGTGCCAGCAGGCGACCGACAGGGGACGGAAACACCATATATTTT
cdr3_aa: CASRRPTGDGNTIYF
v_call: TRBV6-1
d_call: TRBD1
j_call: TRBJ1-3
clone_size: many

cdr3_nt: TGTGCCAGCAGCCAGGCGGCCTACGAGCAGTACTTC
cdr3_aa: CASSQAAYEQYF
v_call: TRBV13
d_call: -
j_call: TRBJ2-7
clone_size: many

cdr3_nt: TGTGCCAGCAGTTACGATGGGGCCCTGAACACTGAAGCTTTCTTT
cdr3_aa: CASSYDGALNTEAFF
v_call: TRBV6-5
d_call: -
j_call: TRBJ1-1
clone_size: -

cdr3_nt: TGTGCCAGCAGTCTACCTTATGGCGTGAACGCCGGGGAGCTGTTTTTT
cdr3_aa: CASSLPYGVNAGELFF
v_call: TRBV12-3/TRBV12-4
d_call: -
j_call: TRBJ2-2
clone_size: -

cdr3_nt: TGTGCCAGCAGCTTCCTTGTCACCGGGGAGCTGTTTTTT
cdr3_aa: CASSFLVTGELFF
v_call: TRBV11-2
d_call: -
j_call: TRBJ2-2
clone_size: many

cdr3_nt: TGTGCCAGCAGCCCCCTCGGGGTTGGAGGTGGCTACACCTTC
cdr3_aa: CASSPLGVGGGYTF
v_call: TRBV5-5
d_call: -
j_call: TRBJ1-2
clone_size: -

cdr3_nt: TGTGCCAGCACCGAGGGGGGTCCTAGCACAGATACGCAGTATTTT
cdr3_aa: CASTEGGPSTDTQYF
v_call: TRBV6-1
d_call: -
j_call: TRBJ2-3
clone_size: -

cdr3_nt: TGTGCCAGCAGCTTAGTGCAGGGGGTGAACACTGAAGCTTTCTTT
cdr3_aa: CASSLVQGVNTEAFF
v_call: TRBV11-2
d_call: TRBD1
j_call: TRBJ1-1
clone_size: many

cdr3_nt: TGTGCCAGTAGCCCTCCTTCGGGGCGGGCGAACACTGAAGCTTTCTTT
cdr3_aa: CASSPPSGRANTEAFF
v_call: TRBV19
d_call: -
j_call: TRBJ1-1
clone_size: many

cdr3_nt: TGTGCCAGTAGGAGCGGCCACGAGCAGTACTTC
cdr3_aa: CASRSGHEQYF
v_call: TRBV19
d_call: -
j_call: TRBJ2-7
clone_size: -

cdr3_nt: TGTGCCAGCGCGCTCACCCAGGCCTACGAGCAGTACTTC
cdr3_aa: CASALTQAYEQYF
v_call: TRBV27
d_call: -
j_call: TRBJ2-7
clone_size: -

cdr3_nt: TGTGCCACCAGTGACCCGGCCTATTCCTACGAGCAGTACTTC
cdr3_aa: CATSDPAYSYEQYF
v_call: TRBV24-1
d_call: -
j_call: TRBJ2-7
clone_size: -

cdr3_nt: TGCGCCAGCAGCTTGACTAGCGGGGGGGGAACAGATACGCAGTATTTT
cdr3_aa: CASSLTSGGGTDTQYF
v_call: TRBV5-1
d_call: TRBD2
j_call: TRBJ2-3
clone_size: few

cdr3_nt: TGTGCCATCAGTTTATCCGGGACAGGGATTGGAAACACCATATATTTT
cdr3_aa: CAISLSGTGIGNTIYF
v_call: TRBV10-3
d_call: TRBD1
j_call: TRBJ1-3
clone_size: many

cdr3_nt: TGTGCCAGCAGCCAAGAGATAGGGCTCCCAATCCACTTT
cdr3_aa: CASSQEIGLPIHF
v_call: TRBV4-2
d_call: -
j_call: TRBJ1-6
clone_size: -

cdr3_nt: TGTGCCAGCAGTTACCTGGGGGGCCGGCTGTTTTTT
cdr3_aa: CASSYLGGRLFF
v_call: TRBV6-2/TRBV6-3
d_call: -
j_call: TRBJ2-2
clone_size: many

cdr3_nt: TGCGCCAGCAGCTTGTCGGACTTGGGGGGCTACACCTTC
cdr3_aa: CASSLSDLGGYTF
v_call: TRBV5-1
d_call: -
j_call: TRBJ1-2
clone_size: many

cdr3_nt: TGTGCCAGCAGCGAGACTGGAAACACCATATATTTT
cdr3_aa: CASSETGNTIYF
v_call: TRBV9
d_call: -
j_call: TRBJ1-3
clone_size: many

cdr3_nt: TGTGCCAGCAGCTCGGGGGGGGTAGCTTTCTTT
cdr3_aa: CASSSGGVAFF
v_call: TRBV7-9
d_call: -
j_call: TRBJ1-1
clone_size: -

cdr3_nt: TGTGCCAGCAGCCCGCCCGGTCTCATCGGAGAGACCCAGTACTTC
cdr3_aa: CASSPPGLIGETQYF
v_call: TRBV11-2
d_call: -
j_call: TRBJ2-5
clone_size: -

cdr3_nt: TGCGCCAGCAGCTTGGCAGGGATTACCTACGAGCAGTACTTC
cdr3_aa: CASSLAGITYEQYF
v_call: TRBV5-1
d_call: -
j_call: TRBJ2-7
clone_size: few

cdr3_nt: TGCAGCGTTGGGGGGGTTGAAGCTTTCTTT
cdr3_aa: CSVGGVEAFF
v_call: TRBV29-1
d_call: -
j_call: TRBJ1-1
clone_size: many

cdr3_nt: TGTGCCAGCAGCCAAGATGCCCTCTCTACAGGGGTTGACGAGCAGTACTTC
cdr3_aa: CASSQDALSTGVDEQYF
v_call: TRBV14
d_call: TRBD1
j_call: TRBJ2-7
clone_size: -

cdr3_nt: TGTGCCAGCAGGACGACAGGGACCGCTGAAGCTTTCTTT
cdr3_aa: CASRTTGTAEAFF
v_call: TRBV6-1
d_call: TRBD1
j_call: TRBJ1-1
clone_size: many

cdr3_nt: TGTGCCAGCAGTTTCTCTGAACGAGGCGAGCAGTACTTC
cdr3_aa: CASSFSERGEQYF
v_call: TRBV12-3/TRBV12-4
d_call: -
j_call: TRBJ2-7
clone_size: -

cdr3_nt: TGTGCCAGCAGTAATCTGAGGGGGAACACTGAAGCTTTCTTT
cdr3_aa: CASSNLRGNTEAFF
v_call: TRBV6-2/TRBV6-3
d_call: -
j_call: TRBJ1-1
clone_size: many

cdr3_nt: TGCGCCAGCAGCCAAGATTCCGGTTACGAGCAGTACTTC
cdr3_aa: CASSQDSGYEQYF
v_call: TRBV4-1
d_call: -
j_call: TRBJ2-7
clone_size: many

cdr3_nt: TGTGCCAGCAGCCCAGCCCCAGCCACCTATGGCTACACCTTC
cdr3_aa: CASSPAPATYGYTF
v_call: TRBV12-3/TRBV12-4
d_call: -
j_call: TRBJ1-2
clone_size: many